These 28 T cell receptor beta chains were all obtained from the same sample, sequenced in a study of blood T cell repertoires in COVID-19. Assay used: immunoSEQ multiplex PCR; TCRdb lists only in-frame clones, some missing. Among 250,000 to 300,000 clones listed, more than 70% were seen once. The sample comprised peripheral blood. These receptors were collected from a woman between 25 and 40 years old with COVID-19, enrolled during active disease.

This sequence joins TRBV19 and TRBJ1-2; TRBD1 might be the D (6 bases). Per the germline V gene, CDR1 is LNHDA and CDR2 is SQIVND (reference sequence). This CDR3 is 11 amino acids long. V lost 7 bases and J 6 bases, leaving 9 bases between the germline ends. CDR3: CASNQGNGYTF. CDR3 nucleotides: TGTGCCAGTAACCAGGGGAATGGCTACACCTTC.

The chain uses TRBV5-8 and TRBJ2-5; D is possibly TRBD2 (5 bases). Germline-derived CDR1 and CDR2 are SGHTS and YDEGEE. V was trimmed by 0 bases and J by 2 bases, leaving 17 bases between them. The CDR3 is 17 residues long. DNA for the CDR3: TGTGCCAGCAGCTTGGCCCTGCTAGCTACGGTTCAAGAGACCCAGTACTTC. Translation gives CASSLALLATVQETQYF.

The V and J genes are TRBV11-2 and TRBJ2-5; D remains ambiguous. CDR3 size: 12 residues. Germline CDR1 is SGHAT and CDR2 is FQNNGV. The V end lost 5 bases, the J end lost 5 bases, and 9 bases lay between the germline ends. CDR3 coding DNA: TGTGCCAGCAGCCCTAATCGGGAGACCCAGTACTTC. Translating it yields CASSPNRETQYF.

The chain is built from TRBV28 and TRBJ1-3; TRBD1 agrees at 7 bases. The CDR3 has 13 residues. Germline V gene lookup returns CDR1 MDHEN and CDR2 SYDVKM. With 8 bases clipped from V and 4 bases from J, the junction kept 5 bases outside the gene matches. DNA for the CDR3: TGTGCCAGCCAGAGGGGGCCGGGAAACACCATATATTTT. Encoded protein: CASQRGPGNTIYF.

This clone was detected a few times. The chain links TRBV5-1 to TRBJ2-7, with 7 bases that match TRBD1. Germline CDR1 is SGHRS and CDR2 is YFSETQ. The V gene end was trimmed by 4 bases and the J gene end by 2 bases; junction bases not matched to a gene: 15. This CDR3 contains 17 residues. This CDR3 is CASSTLKDRLLPYEQYF. As DNA, the CDR3 is TGCGCCAGCAGCACGTTGAAGGACAGGTTACTCCCCTACGAGCAGTACTTC.

V is TRBV19 and J is TRBJ2-5; tentative D call: TRBD1 (6 bases). CDR1 is LNHDA and CDR2 is SQIVND in the germline V gene (reference sequence). This CDR3 spans 14 amino acids. V was pared by 2 bases and J by 6 bases, with 13 bases between. This CDR3 reads CASSIMGDMQTQYF. The CDR3 DNA sequence: TGTGCCAGTAGTATAATGGGGGACATGCAGACCCAGTACTTC. The whole variable domain, filled in from reference TRBV19 and TRBJ2-5, reads DGGITQSPKYLFRKEGQNVTLSCEQNLNHDAMYWYRQDPGQGLRLIYYSQIVNDFQKGDIAEGYSVSREKKESFPLTVTSAQKNPTAFYLCASSIMGDMQTQYFGPGTRLLVL.

V gene TRBV7-2 combines with J gene TRBJ2-6; 7 bases align to TRBD2. CDR1 and CDR2 (germline): SGHTA, FQGNSA. The CDR3 sequence is 15 residues long. J was trimmed by 2 bases and V by 4 bases; bases with no gene match: 2. The CDR3 nucleotides are TGTGCCAGCAGCTCCGGGGGGACTGGGGCCAACGTCCTGACTTTC. Amino acids: CASSSGGTGANVLTF.

This clone has a single count. The J gene is TRBJ2-1, the V gene TRBV1; the listed D gene, TRBD2, was not tested against the DNA. TRBV1 is deemed a pseudogene. The CDR3 has 17 amino acids. Written as DNA, the CDR3 is TGCACCAGCAGCCAAGGGTCGGGGACTAGCGGGACCTATGAGCAGTTCTTC. Translated, it gives CTSSQGSGTSGTYEQFF.

The J gene is TRBJ1-3, the V gene TRBV6-5; 7 nucleotides match TRBD1. V lost 6 bases to trimming and J lost 8 bases; unmatched junction nucleotides: 7. The CDR3 runs to 13 residues. From germline, CDR1 is MNHEY and CDR2 SVGAGI. CDR3 sequence reads: CASRDRTVDTIYF. For the CDR3, the DNA is TGTGCCAGCAGGGACAGGACAGTAGACACCATATATTTT.

This rearrangement joins TRBV3-1 (or the pseudogene TRBV3-2) to TRBJ2-1; maybe TRBD2 (6 bases). Looked up from germline, CDR1 is LGHDT and CDR2 is YNNKEL (reference sequence). The CDR3 has 16 residues. V lost 4 bases and J 4 bases, leaving 17 bases between the germline ends. The CDR3 is CASSLRQEGLYNEQFF. CDR3 nucleotides: TGTGCCAGCAGCCTCCGCCAGGAGGGCCTGTACAATGAGCAGTTCTTC.

The gene calls are TRBV18 and TRBJ2-7, with 8 bases matching TRBD1. This CDR3 is 13 amino acids long. Germline V gives CDR1 KGHSH, CDR2 LQKENI. V lost 4 bases to trimming and J lost 12 bases; unmatched junction nucleotides: 11. The CDR3 coding sequence is TGTGCCAGCTCACGTAATTTCCGGGACAGGCTGTACTTC. Its translation: CASSRNFRDRLYF.

The chain joins TRBV29-1 to TRBJ2-7; D perhaps matches TRBD1 (6 bases). The CDR3 loop spans 12 amino acids. Germline assignment: CDR1 SQVTM and CDR2 ANQGSEA. Trimming cost V 8 bases and J 1 base, with 12 bases left between them. DNA for the CDR3: TGCAGCTACAGGGCTCCTTCCTACGAGCAGTACTTC. Translation: CSYRAPSYEQYF.

The genes are TRBV5-1 and TRBJ2-7; D gene uncertain. The V and J ends lost 1 base and 2 bases respectively, with 7 bases between them. Germline V gene lookup returns CDR1 SGHRS and CDR2 YFSETQ. CDR3 length: 13 amino acids. This CDR3 reads CASSLQQTYEQYF. DNA for the CDR3: TGCGCCAGCAGCTTGCAACAGACCTACGAGCAGTACTTC.

The chain has TRBV4-2 and TRBJ2-3; possibly TRBD2 for D (5 bases). The length of the CDR3 is 15 residues. The V and J ends lost 4 bases and 4 bases respectively, with 15 bases between them. CDR1 is LGHNA and CDR2 is YNFKEQ in the germline V gene. The CDR3 DNA reads as TGTGCCAGCAGCCGAGGGCCCCGAATGTCAGATACGCAGTATTTT. It codes for CASSRGPRMSDTQYF.

The rearrangement uses TRBV11-2 and TRBJ2-7; TRBD2 matches 7 bases. The CDR3 spans 14 residues. V dropped 5 bases and J dropped 4; count of bases not matched to a gene: 8. CDR1 and CDR2 (germline): SGHAT, FQNNGV. For the CDR3, the DNA is TGTGCCAGCAGCCCCCGGGAGCGGGAATACGAGCAGTACTTC. It specifies CASSPREREYEQYF.

The chain combines TRBV28 with TRBJ1-2; D gene uncertain. CDR1 and CDR2 from the germline V gene are MDHEN and SYDVKM. V was pared by 6 bases and J by 3 bases, with 17 bases between. This CDR3 comprises 15 residues. Written as DNA, the CDR3 is TGTGCCAGCAGCCCCCCCGGGAGAAGGGACTATGGCTACACCTTC. Encoded protein: CASSPPGRRDYGYTF.

With respect to this clone: Other DNA sequences from this sample encode an identical CDR3 as well. The chain has TRBV5-4 and TRBJ2-5; the D is unclear. Per the germline V gene, CDR1 is SGHNT and CDR2 is YYREEE (reference sequence). Trimming stripped 0 bases from V and 0 bases from J, with 6 bases between. This CDR3 comprises 14 residues. The CDR3 DNA sequence: TGTGCCAGCAGCTTGGTGGCGGACCAAGAGACCCAGTACTTC. As protein: CASSLVADQETQYF.

The chain is built from TRBV30 and TRBJ1-2, with D perhaps TRBD1 (5 bases). The CDR3 is 11 amino acids. CDR1 and CDR2 (germline): GTSNPN, SVGIG (reference sequence). V gave up 4 bases and J gave up 4 bases, with 7 bases separating them. The CDR3 here is CAWMDTYGYTF. As DNA, the CDR3 is TGTGCCTGGATGGACACCTATGGCTACACCTTC.

The chain employs TRBV1 and TRBJ2-7; TRBD2 is the table's D call, not checked against the DNA. TRBV1 is listed as a pseudogene. This CDR3 has 12 residues. The CDR3 bases are TGCACCAGCAGCTCTCGACTGCGCGAGCAGTACTTC. Its protein product is CTSSSRLREQYF.

CDR3 sequence (DNA): TGTGCCAGCAGCCAAAGGGGTGAAAAACTGTTTTTT. It encodes CASSQRGEKLFF. This chain links TRBV3-1 (or the pseudogene TRBV3-2) with TRBJ1-4; maybe TRBD1 (5 bases). Germline CDR1 and CDR2: LGHDT and YNNKEL (reference sequence). Between the trimmed V and J ends, which lost 2 bases and 7 bases, there was a span of 5 bases. This CDR3 is 12 amino acids long.

The chain employs TRBV28 and TRBJ1-5; D is unresolved. The germline V gene encodes CDR1 MDHEN and CDR2 SYDVKM. This CDR3 spans 15 amino acids. Trimming stripped 5 bases from V and 4 bases from J, with 15 bases between. The CDR3 protein is CASSQGPTGNQPQHF. CDR3 DNA: TGTGCCAGCAGTCAAGGACCGACGGGGAATCAGCCCCAGCATTTT.

This clone was observed a handful of times. The rearrangement uses TRBV6-2 or TRBV6-3 and TRBJ2-1; no clear D gene. CDR3 length: 14 amino acids. V was pared by 5 bases and J by 0 bases, with 8 bases between. The germline V gene encodes CDR1 MNHEY and CDR2 SVGEGT. CDR3 region: CASSRPLSYNEQFF. In DNA form, the CDR3 reads TGTGCCAGCAGTCGTCCTCTCTCCTACAATGAGCAGTTCTTC.

The CDR3 DNA follows: TGTGCCAGCAGTTTATATGAGGGTGGGGCCGGGGAGCTGTTTTTT. As protein: CASSLYEGGAGELFF. The chain links TRBV27 to TRBJ2-2; weak D call: TRBD2 (5 bases). The V and J ends lost 1 base and 6 bases respectively, with 12 bases between them. CDR3 size: 15 residues. CDR1 and CDR2 (germline): MNHEY, SMNVEV (reference sequence).

With respect to this clone: Other DNA sequences of this sample code for an identical CDR3. The rearrangement uses TRBV6-4 and TRBJ2-1, with 9 bases that match TRBD2. The V segment lost 0 bases and the J segment 3 bases; nucleotides outside the gene matches: 0. This CDR3 is built from 15 residues. Germline CDR1 MRHNA, CDR2 SNTAGT. CDR3 sequence: CASSDSTSGYNEQFF. DNA for the CDR3: TGTGCCAGCAGTGACTCGACTAGCGGCTACAATGAGCAGTTCTTC.

This clone was seen more than once but under ten times. V is TRBV19 and J is TRBJ1-1; D may be TRBD1 (6 bases). The CDR3 has 15 residues. Germline V gene sequence: CDR1 LNHDA, CDR2 SQIVND (reference sequence). The V end lost 9 bases, the J end lost 1 base, and 18 bases lay between the germline ends. The CDR3 region is CASTRGMAQNTEAFF. CDR3 nucleotides: TGTGCCAGCACCAGGGGAATGGCCCAGAACACTGAAGCTTTCTTT. Using reference TRBV19 and TRBJ1-1 for the parts outside the CDR3, the full variable domain is DGGITQSPKYLFRKEGQNVTLSCEQNLNHDAMYWYRQDPGQGLRLIYYSQIVNDFQKGDIAEGYSVSREKKESFPLTVTSAQKNPTAFYLCASTRGMAQNTEAFFGQGTRLTVV.

This sequence joins TRBV29-1 and TRBJ1-3, with 7 bases matching TRBD1. The CDR3 consists of 12 residues. J lost 2 bases, V lost 5 bases, and 0 bases had no gene match. From germline, CDR1 is SQVTM and CDR2 ANQGSEA. The chain's CDR3 is CSVTGAGNTIYF. The CDR3 bases are TGCAGCGTTACAGGGGCTGGAAACACCATATATTTT.

The chain has TRBV5-1 and TRBJ2-6; D is perhaps TRBD2 (6 bases). Between the trimmed V and J ends, which lost 0 bases and 2 bases, there was a span of 9 bases. The CDR3 has 16 residues. Germline lookup yields CDR1 SGHRS and CDR2 YFSETQ. The CDR3 nucleotides are TGCGCCAGCAGCTTGGTCGGGAGACCTGGGGCCAACGTCCTGACTTTC. Translated: CASSLVGRPGANVLTF.

V usage is TRBV5-1 and J usage is TRBJ1-1; D uncertain. Trimming took 1 base from V and 5 from J, leaving 12 bases between them. This CDR3 has 14 residues. Germline CDR1 SGHRS, CDR2 YFSETQ. The CDR3 coding sequence is TGCGCCAGCAGCTTGTTCCACGGGGTTACTGAAGCTTTCTTT. Residues: CASSLFHGVTEAFF.